This TCR beta chain was found in a study of T cells in Graves' hyperthyroidism and ophthalmopathy. Study-wide results and limits: Ophthalmopathy was identified by the model a median about six months ahead of onset. Classification by a 13 V-J model distinguished ophthalmopathy from stable hyperthyroidism. The blood repertoire included most of the expanded thyroid clonotypes above 0.001.

This clonotype was detected ten times or more. Its antigen is undetermined. The blood sample was taken at first hyperthyroidism diagnosis, before any ophthalmopathy symptoms. Trimming cost V 4 bases and J 5 bases; bases outside gene matches: 11. Per germline, CDR1 KGHDR and CDR2 SFDVKD. This CDR3 has 16 residues. The investigators amplified TCR beta CDR3 regions from RNA transcripts. Initially, a first-round RT-PCR of the TCR CDR3 employed the HTBI primer set. TCRdb re-analysed the multiplex PCR reads in MiXCR, keeping a single row per CDR3 protein. The table has approximately 600,000 distinct CDR3 sequences, approximately 15% seen once; the top ten hold 5.5% to 7.5%.

What was sequenced was blood. The origin of this receptor is a woman aged 25 to 39 with Graves' hyperthyroidism that later progressed to Graves' ophthalmopathy. This chain links TRBV24-1 with TRBJ2-5; 8 bases fit TRBD2. The CDR3 DNA sequence: TGTGCCACCAGTGACCGCGGGGACCAGCGGGGGGAGACCCAGTACTTC. Translating it yields CATSDRGDQRGETQYF.